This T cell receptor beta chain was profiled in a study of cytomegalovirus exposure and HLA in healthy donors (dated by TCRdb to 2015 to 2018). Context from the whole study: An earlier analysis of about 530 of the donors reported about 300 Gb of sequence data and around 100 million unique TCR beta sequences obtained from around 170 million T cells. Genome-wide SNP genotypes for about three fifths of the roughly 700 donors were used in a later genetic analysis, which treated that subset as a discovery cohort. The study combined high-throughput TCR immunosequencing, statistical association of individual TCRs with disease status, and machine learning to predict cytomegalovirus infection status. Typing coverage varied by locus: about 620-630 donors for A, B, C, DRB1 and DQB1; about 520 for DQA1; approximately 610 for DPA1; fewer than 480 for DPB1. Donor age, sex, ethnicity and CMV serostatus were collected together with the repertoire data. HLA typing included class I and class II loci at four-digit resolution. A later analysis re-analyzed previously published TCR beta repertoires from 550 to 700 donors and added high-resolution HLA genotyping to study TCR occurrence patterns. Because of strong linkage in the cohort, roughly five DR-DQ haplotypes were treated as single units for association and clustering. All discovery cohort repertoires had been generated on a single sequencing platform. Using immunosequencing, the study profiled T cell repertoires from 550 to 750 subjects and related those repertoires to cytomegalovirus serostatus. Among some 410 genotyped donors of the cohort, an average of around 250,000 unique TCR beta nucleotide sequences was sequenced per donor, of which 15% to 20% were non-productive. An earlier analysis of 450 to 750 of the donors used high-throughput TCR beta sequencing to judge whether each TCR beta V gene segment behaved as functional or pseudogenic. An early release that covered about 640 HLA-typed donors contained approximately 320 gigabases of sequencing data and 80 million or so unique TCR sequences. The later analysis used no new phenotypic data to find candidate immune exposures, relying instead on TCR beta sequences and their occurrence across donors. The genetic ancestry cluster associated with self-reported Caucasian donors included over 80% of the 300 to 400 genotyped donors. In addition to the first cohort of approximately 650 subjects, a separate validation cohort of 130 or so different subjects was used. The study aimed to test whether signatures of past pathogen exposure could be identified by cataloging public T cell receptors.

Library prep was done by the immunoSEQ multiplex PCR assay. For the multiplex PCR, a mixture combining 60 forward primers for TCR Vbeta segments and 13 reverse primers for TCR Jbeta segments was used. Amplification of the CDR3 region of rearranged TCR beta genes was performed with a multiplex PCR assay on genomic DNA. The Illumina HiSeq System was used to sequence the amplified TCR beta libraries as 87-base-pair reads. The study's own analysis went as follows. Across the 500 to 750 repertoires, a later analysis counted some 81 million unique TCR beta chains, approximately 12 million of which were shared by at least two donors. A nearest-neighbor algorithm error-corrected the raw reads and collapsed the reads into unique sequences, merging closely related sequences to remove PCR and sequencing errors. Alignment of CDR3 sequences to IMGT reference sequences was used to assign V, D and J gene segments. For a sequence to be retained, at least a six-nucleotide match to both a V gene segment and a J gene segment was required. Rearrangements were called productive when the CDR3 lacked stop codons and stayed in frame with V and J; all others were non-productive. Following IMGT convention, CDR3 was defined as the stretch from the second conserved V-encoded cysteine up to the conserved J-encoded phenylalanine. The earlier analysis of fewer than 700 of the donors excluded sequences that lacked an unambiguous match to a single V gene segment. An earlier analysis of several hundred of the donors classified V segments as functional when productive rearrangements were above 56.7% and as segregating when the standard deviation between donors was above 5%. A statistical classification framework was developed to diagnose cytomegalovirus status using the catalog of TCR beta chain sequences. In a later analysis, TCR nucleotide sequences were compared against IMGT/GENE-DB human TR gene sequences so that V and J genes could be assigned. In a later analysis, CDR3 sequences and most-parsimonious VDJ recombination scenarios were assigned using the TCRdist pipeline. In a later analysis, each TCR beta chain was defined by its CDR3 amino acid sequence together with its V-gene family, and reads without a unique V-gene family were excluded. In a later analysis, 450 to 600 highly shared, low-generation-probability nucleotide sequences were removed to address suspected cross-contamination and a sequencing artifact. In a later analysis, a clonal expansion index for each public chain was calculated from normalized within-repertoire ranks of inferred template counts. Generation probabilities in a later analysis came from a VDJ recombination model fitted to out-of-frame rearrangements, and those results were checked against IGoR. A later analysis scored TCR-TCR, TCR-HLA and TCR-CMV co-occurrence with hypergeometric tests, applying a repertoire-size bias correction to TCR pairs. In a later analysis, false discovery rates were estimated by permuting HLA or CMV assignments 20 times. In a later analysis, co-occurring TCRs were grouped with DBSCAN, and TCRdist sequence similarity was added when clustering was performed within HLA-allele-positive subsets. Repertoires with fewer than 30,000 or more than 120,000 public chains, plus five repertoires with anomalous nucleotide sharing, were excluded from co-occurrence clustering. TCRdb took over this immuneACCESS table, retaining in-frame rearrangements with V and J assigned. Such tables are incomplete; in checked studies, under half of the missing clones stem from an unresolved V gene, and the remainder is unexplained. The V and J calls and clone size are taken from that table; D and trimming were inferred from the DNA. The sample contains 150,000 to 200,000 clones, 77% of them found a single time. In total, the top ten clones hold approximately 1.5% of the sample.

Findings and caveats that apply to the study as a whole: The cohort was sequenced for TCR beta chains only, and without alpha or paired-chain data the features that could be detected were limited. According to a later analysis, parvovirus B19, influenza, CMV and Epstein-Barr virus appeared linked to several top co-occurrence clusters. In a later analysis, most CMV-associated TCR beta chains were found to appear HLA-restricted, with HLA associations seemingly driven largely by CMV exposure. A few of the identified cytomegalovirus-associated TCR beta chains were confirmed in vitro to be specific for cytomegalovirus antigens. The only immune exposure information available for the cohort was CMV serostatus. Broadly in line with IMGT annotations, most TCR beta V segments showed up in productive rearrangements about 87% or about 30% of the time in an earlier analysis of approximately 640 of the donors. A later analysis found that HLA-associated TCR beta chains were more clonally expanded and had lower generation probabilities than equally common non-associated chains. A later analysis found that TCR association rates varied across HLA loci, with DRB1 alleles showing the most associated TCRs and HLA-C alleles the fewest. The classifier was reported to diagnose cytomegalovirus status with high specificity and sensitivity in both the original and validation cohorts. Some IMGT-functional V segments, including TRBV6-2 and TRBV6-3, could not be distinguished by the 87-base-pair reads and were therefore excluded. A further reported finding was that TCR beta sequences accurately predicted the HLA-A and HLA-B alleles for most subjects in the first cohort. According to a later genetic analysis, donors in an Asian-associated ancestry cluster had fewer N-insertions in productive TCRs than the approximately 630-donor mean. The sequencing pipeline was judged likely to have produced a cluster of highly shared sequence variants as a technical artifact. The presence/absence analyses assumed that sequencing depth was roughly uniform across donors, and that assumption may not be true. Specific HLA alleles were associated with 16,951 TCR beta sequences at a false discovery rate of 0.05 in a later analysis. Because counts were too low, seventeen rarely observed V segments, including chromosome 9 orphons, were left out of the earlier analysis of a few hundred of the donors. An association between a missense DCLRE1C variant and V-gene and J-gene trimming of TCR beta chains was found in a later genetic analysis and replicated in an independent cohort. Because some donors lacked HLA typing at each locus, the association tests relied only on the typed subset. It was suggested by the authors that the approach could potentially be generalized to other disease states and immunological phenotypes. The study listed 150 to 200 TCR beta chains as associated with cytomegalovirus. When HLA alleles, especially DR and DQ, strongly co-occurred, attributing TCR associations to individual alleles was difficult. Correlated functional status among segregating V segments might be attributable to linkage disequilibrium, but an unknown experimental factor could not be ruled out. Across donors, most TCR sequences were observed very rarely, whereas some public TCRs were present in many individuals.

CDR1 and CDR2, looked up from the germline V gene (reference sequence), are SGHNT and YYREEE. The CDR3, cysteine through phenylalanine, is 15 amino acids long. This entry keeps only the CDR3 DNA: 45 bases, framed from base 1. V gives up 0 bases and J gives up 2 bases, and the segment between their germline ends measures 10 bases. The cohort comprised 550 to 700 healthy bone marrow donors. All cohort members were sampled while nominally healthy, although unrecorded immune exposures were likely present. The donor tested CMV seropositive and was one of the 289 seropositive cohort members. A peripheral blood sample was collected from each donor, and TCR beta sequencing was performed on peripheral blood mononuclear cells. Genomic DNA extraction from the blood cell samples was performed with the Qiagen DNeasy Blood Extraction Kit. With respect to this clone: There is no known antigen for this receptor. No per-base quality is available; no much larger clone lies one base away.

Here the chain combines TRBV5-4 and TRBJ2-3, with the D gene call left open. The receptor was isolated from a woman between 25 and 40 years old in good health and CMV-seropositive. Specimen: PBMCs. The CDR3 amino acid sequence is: CASSLGLATTDTQYF. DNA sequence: TGTGCCAGCAGCTTGGGACTGGCTACCACAGATACGCAGTATTTT.